This entry lists 22 T cell receptor beta chains sequenced from one sample in a study of blood T cells in healthy people across ages. The authors ran a second PCR of 7 to 11 cycles using a sample-barcoded 5' primer and a J-beta primer mix. Each CDR3 protein is one row after TCRdb ran MiXCR on the 5' RACE reads. The sample carries 1.5 million to 2 million distinct CDR3 sequences, roughly 49% recorded once. The sample comprised blood. Receptors originate from a woman aged 40 to 50 in good health.

The rearrangement uses TRBV10-3 and TRBJ2-1; 7 nucleotides agree with TRBD1. Germline V CDR1 and CDR2: ENHRY, SYGVKD. This CDR3 comprises 15 residues. V lost 6 bases to trimming and J lost 6 bases; unmatched junction nucleotides: 11. The CDR3 DNA reads as TGTGCCATCAGATTTCCGGGACAGACGGCCAATGAGCAGTTCTTC. This gives the protein CAIRFPGQTANEQFF.

This clonotype was seen a few times. The genes are TRBV5-1 and TRBJ2-1; TRBD2 matches 12 bases. The CDR3 spans 16 residues. CDR1 and CDR2 (germline): SGHRS, YFSETQ. V trimming: 0 bases; J trimming: 7 bases; junction bases outside the gene matches: 5. This CDR3 is CASSLAATSGGNEQFF. Written as DNA, the CDR3 is TGCGCCAGCAGCTTGGCCGCGACTAGCGGGGGTAATGAGCAGTTCTTC.

The chain is built from TRBV20-1 and TRBJ2-3; D not certain. The length of the CDR3 is 13 residues. The germline V gene has CDR1 DFQATT and CDR2 SNEGSKA (reference sequence). V lost 5 bases and J lost 5, with 14 bases in between. The CDR3 DNA follows: TGCAGTGCTTGGGCTCCCGTCGGAGATACGCAGTATTTT. It encodes CSAWAPVGDTQYF.

This clonotype was seen a few times. The CDR3 loop is CATDDPTGTDTQYF. CDR3 DNA sequence: TGTGCCACCGACGACCCTACGGGCACAGATACGCAGTATTTT. The rearrangement uses TRBV24-1 and TRBJ2-3; no reliable D call. The CDR3 has 14 amino acids. Germline V CDR1 and CDR2: KGHDR, SFDVKD. Trimming cost V 9 bases and J 1 base, with 13 bases left between them.

The V and J genes are TRBV7-9 and TRBJ1-2; TRBD1 matches at 10 bases. The ends lost 4 bases at V and 7 bases at J; junction bases unmatched: 6. CDR3 length: 14 residues. CDR1 is SEHNR and CDR2 is FQNEAQ in the germline V gene (reference sequence). The CDR3 reads CASSYGTGVGGYTF. The CDR3 bases are TGTGCCAGCAGCTACGGGACAGGGGTTGGTGGCTACACCTTC.

This chain joins TRBV12-3 or TRBV12-4 and TRBJ2-7; D gene uncertain. Trimming took 5 bases from V and 6 from J, leaving 14 bases between them. CDR3 size: 13 residues. The chain's CDR3 is CASSPQLRVEQYF. The CDR3 nucleotides are TGTGCCAGCAGTCCACAGCTTAGGGTCGAGCAGTACTTC.

The chain recombines TRBV3-1 with TRBJ2-2; 11 bases line up with TRBD2. Germline trimming cut 4 bases from V and 5 bases from J; bases unmatched to any gene: 6. Germline V gene sequence: CDR1 LGHDT, CDR2 YNNKEL (reference sequence). This CDR3 contains 16 residues. The CDR3 nucleotides read TGTGCCAGCAGCCGTAGCGGGGGGGCCAGGACCGGGGAGCTGTTTTTT. Translated: CASSRSGGARTGELFF.

The gene calls are TRBV20-1 and TRBJ1-1; 11 positions match TRBD1. Looked up from germline, CDR1 is DFQATT and CDR2 is SNEGSKA (reference sequence). The V gene end was trimmed by 6 bases and the J gene end by 4 bases; junction bases not matched to a gene: 10. This CDR3 spans 15 amino acids. The CDR3 DNA sequence: TGCAGTGCGGCCGGGACAGGGGGGTCGAGCACTGAAGCTTTCTTT. Residues: CSAAGTGGSSTEAFF.

The genes are TRBV15 and TRBJ1-2; D possibly corresponds to TRBD1 (5 bases). V gave up 4 bases and J gave up 9 bases, with 12 bases separating them. There are 12 residues in the CDR3. Germline CDR1 reads LNHNV; CDR2 reads YYDKDF (reference sequence). Here the CDR3 DNA reads TGTGCCACCAGCACCTCCGACAGCCGCTACACCTTC. It yields the protein CATSTSDSRYTF.

This chain connects TRBV5-1 to TRBJ2-1; 8 bases match TRBD1. Looked up from germline, CDR1 is SGHRS and CDR2 is YFSETQ. CDR3 length: 14 amino acids. Trimming removed 4 bases from V and 7 bases from J; junction bases left unmatched: 7. CDR3 loop: CASSILTGGNEQFF. The DNA of the CDR3 is TGCGCCAGCAGCATCCTTACAGGGGGGAATGAGCAGTTCTTC. The whole variable domain, remainder taken from reference TRBV5-1 and TRBJ2-1, is KAGVTQTPRYLIKTRGQQVTLSCSPISGHRSVSWYQQTPGQGLQFLFEYFSETQRNKGNFPGRFSGRQFSNSRSEMNVSTLELGDSALYLCASSILTGGNEQFFGPGTRLTVL.

Concerning this clonotype itself: An end of the junction differs from the germline gene, which may be a read error. The chain has TRBV3-1 and TRBJ1-4; TRBD1 matches 12 bases. Germline V lookup: CDR1 LGHDT, CDR2 YNNKEL (reference sequence). This CDR3 spans 14 amino acids. CDR3 bases: TGTGCTAGCAGCCGGGACAGGGGGCAAGGAAAACTGTTTTTT. This gives the protein CASSRDRGQGKLFF.

This clonotype was observed a handful of times. The chain combines TRBV20-1 with TRBJ2-7; 7 bases fit TRBD2. Germline CDR1 is DFQATT and CDR2 is SNEGSKA (reference sequence). J was trimmed by 0 bases and V by 5 bases; bases with no gene match: 13. This CDR3 region has 16 residues. The CDR3 here is CSAGGSGRGFSYEQYF. As DNA, the CDR3 is TGCAGTGCTGGGGGTTCGGGGCGGGGGTTCTCCTACGAGCAGTACTTC.

The chain is built from TRBV3-1 and TRBJ2-1; 8 positions match TRBD2. CDR1 LGHDT and CDR2 YNNKEL come from the germline V gene (reference sequence). The CDR3 is 16 amino acids. Trimming cost V 1 base and J 2 bases; bases outside gene matches: 4. CDR3 residues: CASSQAGLGTYNEQFF. The CDR3 nucleotides are TGTGCCAGCAGCCAAGCGGGACTAGGAACCTACAATGAGCAGTTCTTC.

The rearrangement links TRBV2 to TRBJ2-7; unclear D gene. The closer fit of TRBJ2-5 to the DNA end suggests the J call may be wrong. CDR3 length equals 13 residues. Germline lookup yields CDR1 SNHLY and CDR2 FYNNEI. The CDR3 coding sequence is TGTGCCAGCAGTGAACAGACGGGAGAGACCCAGTACTTC. Amino acid sequence: CASSEQTGETQYF.

The chain is built from TRBV7-2 and TRBJ1-6; D is undetermined. CDR1 is SGHTA and CDR2 is FQGNSA in the germline V gene. Between the trimmed V and J ends, which lost 3 bases and 0 bases, there was a span of 12 bases. The length of the CDR3 is 17 residues. The CDR3 here is CASSFRPGSSYNSPLHF. Here the CDR3 DNA reads TGTGCCAGCAGCTTTAGACCTGGTAGCTCCTATAATTCACCCCTCCACTTT.

This clonotype was recorded once. This chain joins TRBV19 and TRBJ2-6; D is ambiguous. This CDR3 region has 17 residues. CDR1 is LNHDA, CDR2 SQIVND, per germline (reference sequence). Trimming removed 0 bases at V and 4 bases at J, with 13 bases between. The CDR3 reads CASSIDPVGNGANVLTF. The CDR3 DNA reads TGTGCCAGTAGTATAGATCCCGTGGGCAACGGGGCCAACGTCCTGACTTTC.

The chain recombines TRBV25-1 with TRBJ1-4, with D possibly matching TRBD1 (5 bases). Trimming left V 6 bases short and J 6 bases short, with 14 bases between. Germline CDR1 MGHDK, CDR2 SYGVNS. CDR3 length equals 14 residues. The chain's CDR3 is CASRGPNPDEKLFF. The CDR3 DNA reads as TGTGCCAGCAGGGGACCTAACCCGGATGAAAAACTGTTTTTT.

This clonotype was observed a handful of times. The rearrangement uses TRBV5-5 and TRBJ2-3; D is uncertain. The ends were cut back, 1 base at V and 4 bases at J, with 13 bases in the middle. CDR3 size: 15 residues. Germline-derived CDR1 and CDR2 are SGHKS and YYEKEE (reference sequence). The CDR3 spells CASSLSSTLADTQYF. CDR3 DNA: TGTGCCAGCAGCTTGAGTTCTACCCTAGCAGATACGCAGTATTTT. The full variable domain, its missing parts supplied by reference TRBV5-5 and TRBJ2-3, is DAGVTQSPTHLIKTRGQQVTLRCSPISGHKSVSWYQQVLGQGPQFIFQYYEKEERGRGNFPDRFSARQFPNYSSELNVNALLLGDSALYLCASSLSSTLADTQYFGPGTRLTVL.

This clonotype was counted only a few times. This rearrangement joins TRBV7-2 to TRBJ2-3, with TRBD2 identical over 15 bases. The CDR3 covers 15 residues. Germline V gene lookup returns CDR1 SGHTA and CDR2 FQGNSA. V shed 6 bases and J 6 bases; nucleotides not matched to a gene: 4. This chain's CDR3 is CASRGTSGGWDTQYF. CDR3 DNA sequence: TGTGCCAGCAGGGGGACTAGCGGGGGGTGGGATACGCAGTATTTT. The whole variable domain, filled in from reference TRBV7-2 and TRBJ2-3, reads GAGVSQSPSNKVTEKGKDVELRCDPISGHTALYWYRQSLGQGLEFLIYFQGNSAPDKSGLPSDRFSAERTGGSVSTLTIQRTQQEDSAVYLCASRGTSGGWDTQYFGPGTRLTVL.

In its sample, this clonotype was seen a few times. This chain joins TRBV28 and TRBJ2-7; 8 nucleotides match TRBD2. The V gene end was trimmed by 2 bases and the J gene end by 3 bases; junction bases not matched to a gene: 3. The CDR3 extends over 14 amino acids. Germline loops: CDR1 MDHEN, CDR2 SYDVKM. In DNA form, the CDR3 reads TGTGCCAGCAGTTTACGGGGGGGTTACTACGAGCAGTACTTC. It yields the protein CASSLRGGYYEQYF.

The chain couples TRBV2 to TRBJ2-3; TRBD2 might be the D (6 bases). The CDR3 loop spans 13 amino acids. V was pared by 8 bases and J by 0 bases, with 9 bases between. CDR1 and CDR2 from the germline V gene are SNHLY and FYNNEI. Here the CDR3 reads CASWDLSTDTQYF. The CDR3, as DNA: TGTGCCAGCTGGGACTTGAGCACAGATACGCAGTATTTT.

This clonotype was seen at least ten times. The CDR3 DNA follows: TGCAGTGTGGACATCGCAATCAAAAACATTCAGTACTTC. Amino acid sequence: CSVDIAIKNIQYF. V is TRBV20-1 and J is TRBJ2-4; tentative D call: TRBD1 (5 bases). The CDR3 loop spans 13 amino acids. Germline loops: CDR1 DFQATT, CDR2 SNEGSKA (reference sequence). V lost 7 bases and J lost 3, with 13 bases in between.